This T cell receptor beta chain was observed in a study of CD4 T cell repertoires in COVID-19. Repertoires were generated with immunoSEQ multiplex PCR, while TCRdb's copy carries only in-frame clones and drops some. This table has about 75,000 clones, about four fifths appearing once. V was shortened by 11 bases and J by 1 base, with 11 bases between the two germline ends. Germline CDR1 and CDR2: MDHEN and SYDVKM. This CDR3 has 12 amino acids. The sequences come from CD4+ T cells from peripheral blood, collected after recovery from COVID-19. This chain joins TRBV28 and TRBJ1-2; unclear D gene. This receptor was taken from a human donor who had COVID-19. CDR3 sequence (DNA): TGTGCCTCCGGTCGAGGTAACTATGGCTACACCTTC. It encodes CASGRGNYGYTF.